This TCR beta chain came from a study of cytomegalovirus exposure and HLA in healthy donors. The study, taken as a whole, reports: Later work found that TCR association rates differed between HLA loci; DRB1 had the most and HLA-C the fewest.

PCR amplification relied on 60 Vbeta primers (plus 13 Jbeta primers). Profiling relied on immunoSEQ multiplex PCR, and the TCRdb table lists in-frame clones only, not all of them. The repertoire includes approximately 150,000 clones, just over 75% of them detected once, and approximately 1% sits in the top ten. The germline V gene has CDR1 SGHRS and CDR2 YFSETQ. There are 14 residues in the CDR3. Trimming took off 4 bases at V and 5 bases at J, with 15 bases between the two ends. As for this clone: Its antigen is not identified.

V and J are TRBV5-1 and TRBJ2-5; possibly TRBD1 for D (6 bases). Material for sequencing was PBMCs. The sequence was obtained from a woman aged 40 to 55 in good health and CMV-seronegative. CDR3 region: CASSTSTGSETQYF. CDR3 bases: TGCGCCAGCAGCACCAGCACAGGGTCGGAGACCCAGTACTTC. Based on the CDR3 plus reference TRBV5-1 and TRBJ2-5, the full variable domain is KAGVTQTPRYLIKTRGQQVTLSCSPISGHRSVSWYQQTPGQGLQFLFEYFSETQRNKGNFPGRFSGRQFSNSRSEMNVSTLELGDSALYLCASSTSTGSETQYFGPGTRLLVL.